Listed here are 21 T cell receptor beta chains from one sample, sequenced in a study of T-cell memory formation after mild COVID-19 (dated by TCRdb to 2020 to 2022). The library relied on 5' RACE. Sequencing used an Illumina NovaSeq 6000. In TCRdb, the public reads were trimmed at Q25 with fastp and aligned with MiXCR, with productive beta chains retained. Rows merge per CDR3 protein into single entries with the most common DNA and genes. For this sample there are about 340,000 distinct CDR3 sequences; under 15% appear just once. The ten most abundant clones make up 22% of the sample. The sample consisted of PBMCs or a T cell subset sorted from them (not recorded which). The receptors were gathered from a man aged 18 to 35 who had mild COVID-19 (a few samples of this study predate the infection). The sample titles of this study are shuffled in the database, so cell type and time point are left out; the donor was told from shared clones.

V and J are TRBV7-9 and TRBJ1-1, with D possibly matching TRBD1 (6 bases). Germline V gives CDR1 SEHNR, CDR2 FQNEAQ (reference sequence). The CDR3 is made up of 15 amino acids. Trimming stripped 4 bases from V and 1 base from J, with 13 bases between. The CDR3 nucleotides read TGTGCCAGCAGCTCACAACAGGGCTCGAACACTGAAGCTTTCTTT. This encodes CASSSQQGSNTEAFF.

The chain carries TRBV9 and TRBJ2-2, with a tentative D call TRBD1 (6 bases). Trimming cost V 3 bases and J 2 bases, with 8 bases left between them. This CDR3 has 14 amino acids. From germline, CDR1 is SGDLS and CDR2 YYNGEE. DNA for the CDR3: TGTGCCAGCAGCGAGGGACAAAACACCGGGGAGCTGTTTTTT. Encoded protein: CASSEGQNTGELFF.

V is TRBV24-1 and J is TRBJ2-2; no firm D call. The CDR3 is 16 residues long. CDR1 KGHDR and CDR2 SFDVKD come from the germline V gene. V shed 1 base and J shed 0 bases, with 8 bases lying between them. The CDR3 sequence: CATSDLPYSNTGELFF. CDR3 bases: TGTGCCACCAGTGATTTACCGTATTCGAACACCGGGGAGCTGTTTTTT.

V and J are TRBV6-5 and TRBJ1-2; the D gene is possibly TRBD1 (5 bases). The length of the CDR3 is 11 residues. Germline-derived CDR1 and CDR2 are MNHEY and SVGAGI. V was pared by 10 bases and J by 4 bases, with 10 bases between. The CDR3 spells CATGTVYGYTF. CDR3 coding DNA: TGTGCCACCGGGACGGTCTATGGCTACACCTTC.

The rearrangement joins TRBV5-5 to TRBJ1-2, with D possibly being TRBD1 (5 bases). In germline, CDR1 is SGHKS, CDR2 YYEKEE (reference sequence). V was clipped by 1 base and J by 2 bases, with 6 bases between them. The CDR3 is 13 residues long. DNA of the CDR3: TGTGCCAGCAGCTTGTCAGGGAACTATGGCTACACCTTC. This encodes CASSLSGNYGYTF.

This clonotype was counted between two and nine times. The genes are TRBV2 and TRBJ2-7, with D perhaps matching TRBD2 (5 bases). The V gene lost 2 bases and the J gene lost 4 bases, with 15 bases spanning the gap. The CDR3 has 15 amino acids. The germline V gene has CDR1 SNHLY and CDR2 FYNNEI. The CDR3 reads CASSEMAGVVYEQYF. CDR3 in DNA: TGTGCCAGCAGTGAAATGGCCGGGGTCGTATACGAGCAGTACTTC.

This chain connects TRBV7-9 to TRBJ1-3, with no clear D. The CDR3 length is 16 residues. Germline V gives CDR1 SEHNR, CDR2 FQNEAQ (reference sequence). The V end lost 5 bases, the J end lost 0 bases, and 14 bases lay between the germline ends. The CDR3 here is CASSQLSRISGNTIYF. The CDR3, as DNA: TGTGCCAGCAGCCAACTCTCCCGGATCTCTGGAAACACCATATATTTT. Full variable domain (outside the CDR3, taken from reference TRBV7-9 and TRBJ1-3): DTGVSQNPRHKITKRGQNVTFRCDPISEHNRLYWYRQTLGQGPEFLTYFQNEAQLEKSRLLSDRFSAERPKGSFSTLEIQRTEQGDSAMYLCASSQLSRISGNTIYFGEGSWLTVV.

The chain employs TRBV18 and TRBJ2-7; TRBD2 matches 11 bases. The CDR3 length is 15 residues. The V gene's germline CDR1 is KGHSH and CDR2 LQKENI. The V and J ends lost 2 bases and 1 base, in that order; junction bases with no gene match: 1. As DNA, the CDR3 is TGTGCCAGCTCACCAGCTAGCGGGGGGTCCTACGAGCAGTACGTC. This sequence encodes CASSPASGGSYEQYV.

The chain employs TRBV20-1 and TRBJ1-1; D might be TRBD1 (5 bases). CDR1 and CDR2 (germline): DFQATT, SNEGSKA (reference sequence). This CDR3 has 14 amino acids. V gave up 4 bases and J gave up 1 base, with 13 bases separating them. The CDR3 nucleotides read TGCAGTGCTACCCCGATTGGGGGGAACACTGAAGCTTTCTTT. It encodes CSATPIGGNTEAFF.

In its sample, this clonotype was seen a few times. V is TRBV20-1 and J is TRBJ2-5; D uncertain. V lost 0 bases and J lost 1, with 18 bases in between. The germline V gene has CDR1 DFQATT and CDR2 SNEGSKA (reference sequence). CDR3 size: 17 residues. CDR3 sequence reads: CSARDTAPGASQETQYF. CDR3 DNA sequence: TGCAGTGCTAGAGATACGGCGCCGGGTGCGAGCCAAGAGACCCAGTACTTC.

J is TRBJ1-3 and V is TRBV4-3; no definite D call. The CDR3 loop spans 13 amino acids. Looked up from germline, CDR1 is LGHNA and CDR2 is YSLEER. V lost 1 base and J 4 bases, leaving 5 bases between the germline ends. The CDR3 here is CASSQGEGNTIYF. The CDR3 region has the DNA TGCGCCAGCAGCCAAGGGGAGGGAAACACCATATATTTT.

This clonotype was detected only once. In DNA, the CDR3 is TGTGCCAGCAGTTACTCGACCACTGAAGCTTTCTTT. Residues: CASSYSTTEAFF. The chain has TRBV6-6 and TRBJ1-1; D remains unclear. Germline V CDR1 and CDR2: MNHNY, SVGAGI (reference sequence). The V end was cut by 0 bases, the J end by 4 bases, with 3 bases between. This CDR3 region has 12 residues.

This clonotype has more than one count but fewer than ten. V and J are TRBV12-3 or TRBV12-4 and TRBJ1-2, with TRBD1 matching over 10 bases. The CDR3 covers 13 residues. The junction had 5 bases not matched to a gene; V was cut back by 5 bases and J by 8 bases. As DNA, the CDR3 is TGTGCCAGCAGTCCCGGGACAGGGGCCGGCTACACCTTC. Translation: CASSPGTGAGYTF.

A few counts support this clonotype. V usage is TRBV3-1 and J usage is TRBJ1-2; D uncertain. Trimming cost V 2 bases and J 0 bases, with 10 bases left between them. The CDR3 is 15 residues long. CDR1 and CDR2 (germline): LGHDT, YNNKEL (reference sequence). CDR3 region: CASSQIPASNYGYTF. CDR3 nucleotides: TGTGCCAGCAGCCAAATACCGGCATCTAACTATGGCTACACCTTC.

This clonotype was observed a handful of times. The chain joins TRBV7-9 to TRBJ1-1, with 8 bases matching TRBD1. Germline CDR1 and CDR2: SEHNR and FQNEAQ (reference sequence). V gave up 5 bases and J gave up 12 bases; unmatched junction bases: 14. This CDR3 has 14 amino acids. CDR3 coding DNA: TGTGCCAGCAGCCCGTTCGGGGCAGGGGGCGCGTCTTTCTTT. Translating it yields CASSPFGAGGASFF.

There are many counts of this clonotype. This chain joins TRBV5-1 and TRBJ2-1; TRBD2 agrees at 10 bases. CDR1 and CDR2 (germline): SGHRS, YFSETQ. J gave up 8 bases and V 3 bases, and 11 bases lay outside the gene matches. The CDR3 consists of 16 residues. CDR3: CASSSQPSGGADEQFF. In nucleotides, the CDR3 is TGCGCCAGCAGCTCTCAGCCCAGCGGGGGGGCGGATGAGCAGTTCTTC.

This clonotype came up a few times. The CDR3 sequence is CASSQVAGGSTSTDTQYF. Written as DNA, the CDR3 is TGTGCCAGCAGCCAAGTTGCGGGGGGAAGTACTAGCACAGATACGCAGTATTTT. The chain combines TRBV4-2 with TRBJ2-3; TRBD2 aligns across 8 bases. From germline, CDR1 is LGHNA and CDR2 YNFKEQ. The J segment lost 0 bases and the V segment lost 1 base, leaving 9 bases of the junction unmatched. CDR3 length equals 18 residues.

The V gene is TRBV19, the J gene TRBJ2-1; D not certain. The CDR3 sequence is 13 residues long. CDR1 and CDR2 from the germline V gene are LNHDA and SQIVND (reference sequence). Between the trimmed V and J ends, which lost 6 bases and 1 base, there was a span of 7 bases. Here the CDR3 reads CASRGWSYNEQFF. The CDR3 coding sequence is TGTGCCAGTAGGGGGTGGTCCTACAATGAGCAGTTCTTC.

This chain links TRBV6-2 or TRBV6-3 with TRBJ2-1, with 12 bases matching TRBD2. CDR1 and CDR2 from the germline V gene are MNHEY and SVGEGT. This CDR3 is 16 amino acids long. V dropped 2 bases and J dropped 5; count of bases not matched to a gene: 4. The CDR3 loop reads CASSYAGLAGNNEQFF. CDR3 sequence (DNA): TGTGCCAGCAGTTACGCAGGACTAGCGGGGAACAATGAGCAGTTCTTC.

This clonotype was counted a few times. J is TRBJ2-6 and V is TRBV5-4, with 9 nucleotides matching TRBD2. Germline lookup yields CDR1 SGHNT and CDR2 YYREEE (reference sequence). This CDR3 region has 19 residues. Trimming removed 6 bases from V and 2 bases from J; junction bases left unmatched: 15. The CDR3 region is CASNGGGAPVSAGANVLTF. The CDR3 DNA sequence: TGTGCCAGCAACGGCGGGGGGGCTCCCGTATCTGCTGGGGCCAACGTCCTGACTTTC.

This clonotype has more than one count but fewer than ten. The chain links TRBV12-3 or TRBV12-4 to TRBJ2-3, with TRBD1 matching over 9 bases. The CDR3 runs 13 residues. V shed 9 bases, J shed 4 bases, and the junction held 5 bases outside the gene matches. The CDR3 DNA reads TGTGCCAGTGGGGGACAGGGTCCAGATACGCAGTATTTT. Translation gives CASGGQGPDTQYF.